The T cell receptor (beta chain) described here comes from a study of blood T cell repertoires in COVID-19. About the research overall: Spain, Italy and the United States supplied samples that represented acute and convalescent COVID-19. T cells, B-cell-depleted T cells, or PBMCs provided the cDNA or gDNA that served as material.

TCRdb's table, derived via immunoSEQ multiplex PCR, lists solely in-frame clones and lacks some. The sample contains 200,000 to 250,000 clones, roughly 85% of which appear only once. Sequencing was done on a sample of PBMCs or T cells enriched from blood (not recorded which). The TCR sequence derives from a woman between 35 and 50 years old who had been exposed to COVID-19.

CDR3 coding DNA: TGTGCCAGCAGCGGAGACAGGGCGGGAGCTTTCTTT. Protein product: CASSGDRAGAFF. V is TRBV7-9 and J is TRBJ1-1, with 7 bases lining up with TRBD1. The V gene end was trimmed by 5 bases and the J gene end by 10 bases; junction bases not matched to a gene: 7. The V gene's germline CDR1 is SEHNR and CDR2 FQNEAQ (reference sequence). The CDR3 has 12 residues.